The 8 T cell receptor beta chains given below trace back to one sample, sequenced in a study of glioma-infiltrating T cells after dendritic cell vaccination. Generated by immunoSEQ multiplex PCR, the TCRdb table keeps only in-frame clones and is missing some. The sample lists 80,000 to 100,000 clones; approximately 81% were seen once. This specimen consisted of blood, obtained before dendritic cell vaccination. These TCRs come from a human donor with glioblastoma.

In DNA form, the CDR3 reads TGCAGCATGTGGTACAGGGGGCGCTACAATGAGCAGTTCTTC. Amino acids: CSMWYRGRYNEQFF. This sequence joins TRBV29-1 and TRBJ2-1, with TRBD1 identical over 9 bases. The CDR3 loop spans 14 amino acids. The germline CDR1 and CDR2 sequences are SQVTM and ANQGSEA. The J segment lost 3 bases and the V segment lost 8 bases, leaving 8 bases of the junction unmatched.

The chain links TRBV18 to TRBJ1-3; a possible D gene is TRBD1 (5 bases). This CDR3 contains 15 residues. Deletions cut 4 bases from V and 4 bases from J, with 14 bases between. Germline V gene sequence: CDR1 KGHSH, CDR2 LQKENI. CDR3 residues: CASSRSGFRGNTIYF. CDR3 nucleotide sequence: TGTGCCAGCTCACGATCAGGGTTCCGGGGAAACACCATATATTTT.

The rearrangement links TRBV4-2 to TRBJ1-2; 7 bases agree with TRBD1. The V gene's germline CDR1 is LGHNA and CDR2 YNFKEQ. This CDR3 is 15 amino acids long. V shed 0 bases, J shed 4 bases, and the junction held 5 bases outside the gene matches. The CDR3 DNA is TGTGCCAGCAGCCAAGAGGTTCGGGACAGCTATGGCTACACCTTC. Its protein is CASSQEVRDSYGYTF.

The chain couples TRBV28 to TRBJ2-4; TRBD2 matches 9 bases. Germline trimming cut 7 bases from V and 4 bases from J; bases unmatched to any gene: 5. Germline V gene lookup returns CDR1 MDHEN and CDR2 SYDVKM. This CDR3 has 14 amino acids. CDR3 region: CASTPLAGKNIQYF. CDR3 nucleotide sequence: TGTGCCAGCACCCCACTAGCGGGTAAAAACATTCAGTACTTC.

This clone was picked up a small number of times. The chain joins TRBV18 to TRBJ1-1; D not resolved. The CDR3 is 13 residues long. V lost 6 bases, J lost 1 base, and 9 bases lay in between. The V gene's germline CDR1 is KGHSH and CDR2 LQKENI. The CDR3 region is CASSPLSNTEAFF. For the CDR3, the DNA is TGTGCCAGCTCCCCGTTATCGAACACTGAAGCTTTCTTT.

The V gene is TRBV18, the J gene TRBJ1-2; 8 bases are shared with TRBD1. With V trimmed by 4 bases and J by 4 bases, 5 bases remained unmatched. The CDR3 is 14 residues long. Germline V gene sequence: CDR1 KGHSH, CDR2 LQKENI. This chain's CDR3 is CASSLGQGGYGYTF. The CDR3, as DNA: TGTGCCAGCTCACTCGGACAGGGCGGCTATGGCTACACCTTC.

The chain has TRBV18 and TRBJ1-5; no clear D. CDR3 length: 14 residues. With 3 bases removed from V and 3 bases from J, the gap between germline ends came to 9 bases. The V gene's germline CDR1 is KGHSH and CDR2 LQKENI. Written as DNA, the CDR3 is TGTGCCAGCTCACCCCGGAGGGACAATCAGCCCCAGCATTTT. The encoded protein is CASSPRRDNQPQHF.

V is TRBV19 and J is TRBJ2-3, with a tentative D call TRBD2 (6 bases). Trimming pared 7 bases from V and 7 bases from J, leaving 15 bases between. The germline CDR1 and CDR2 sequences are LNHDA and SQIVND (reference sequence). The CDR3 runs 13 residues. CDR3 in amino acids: CASTGVGGNTQYF. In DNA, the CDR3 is TGTGCCAGTACGGGAGTTGGGGGGAATACGCAGTATTTT.